This TCR beta chain comes out of a study of T cell responses to AZD1222 COVID-19 vaccine (dated by TCRdb to 2020 to 2023). Notes on the research overall: AZD1222 recipients given second doses at about 4 weeks or at about 12 weeks were pooled, since spike-specific TCR depth and breadth were not found to differ between the two schedules. TCR sequencing was performed for about 250 trial participants, of whom about 210 were given two doses of AZD1222 and approximately 25 were given two doses of MenACWY control vaccine. Trial participants were enrolled by age into subgroups of 18-55, 56-69 and 70-plus years, and approximately 150, 30 and 60 TCR-sequenced participants, respectively, were included in these subgroups. General conclusions and limits of the study: The whole spike protein was spanned by vaccine-associated CD4 TCRs, and dominant responses were seen in regions 160-218 and 743-854. Participants were mostly white British, with more females than males. The authors suggested clonal diversity may have been underestimated. Conclusions about previously exposed vaccinees are limited, since just five or six AZD1222 recipients were seropositive for SARS-CoV-2 at baseline. In the small 56-69-year group, the increase in depth fell short of significance, most likely because of low power. After two AZD1222 doses, spike-specific TCR breadth and depth were significantly higher than at day 0 and than in MenACWY recipients. Nearly half of unique spike-specific TCRs reportedly recognized epitopes outside regions mutated in the B.1.351 and B.1.1.7 variants. Because no samples from the day 14 peak response were available, repertoires could be characterized only after the peak T cell response.

As concerns this clone: There is no known antigen for this receptor. Per-base qualities were not stored, and no clone one base away is much larger.

The CDR3 regions of human TCRbeta chains were analyzed by immunosequencing. As for how the authors treated the data: TCRs in the repertoires were compared against a reference library of SARS-CoV-2-specific TCRs that had been generated with the MIRA antigen-specificity platform. Breadth was defined as the fraction of unique TCRs that were SARS-CoV-2-associated, and depth was defined as the fraction of total T cells that were SARS-CoV-2-associated. Using the MIRA data, each spike-specific TCR was mapped to the spike region that the TCR reacts to and placed in a CD4 or CD8 class. Log10-transformed breadth and depth values were compared by one-way ANOVA with Sidak's multiple comparisons tests. In TCRdb, the immuneACCESS table is reduced to in-frame sequences with V and J assigned. These tables do not hold every clone; where another copy was compared, an unresolved V gene accounts for under half, and the others remain unexplained. The D gene and trimming were derived from the DNA, and the V and J assignments and clone size from that table. The sample table shows roughly 120,000 clones, and over 75% are seen once. 1% to 1.5% of the sample is held by the ten biggest clonotypes.

The sample's time point label, in plain terms: baseline before first vaccination. Vaccinee samples were obtained from the UK trials COV001 and COV002, which included a single-blind randomized controlled phase 2/3 trial of AZD1222 (ChAdOx1 nCoV-19) in healthy adults. For TCRbeta chain sequencing, PBMC samples were collected from trial participants at day 0 and at day 28 after the second dose. The specimen was peripheral blood, collected on day 0 of AZD1222 vaccination. The source is an adult in good health.

Here the CDR3 is given as CASSLRDNYGYTF. The DNA is as follows: TGTGCCAGCAGCTTGCGGGATAACTATGGCTACACCTTC. The sequence is built from TRBV5-6 and TRBJ1-2, with the D gene not confidently named. The germline V gene provides CDR1 SGHDT and CDR2 YYEEEE. The CDR3, from cysteine to phenylalanine, totals 13 residues. Solely the CDR3 DNA is kept, with 39 bases framed from the first base. V is reduced by 1 base and J by 1 base, leaving a spacing of 5 bases between them.